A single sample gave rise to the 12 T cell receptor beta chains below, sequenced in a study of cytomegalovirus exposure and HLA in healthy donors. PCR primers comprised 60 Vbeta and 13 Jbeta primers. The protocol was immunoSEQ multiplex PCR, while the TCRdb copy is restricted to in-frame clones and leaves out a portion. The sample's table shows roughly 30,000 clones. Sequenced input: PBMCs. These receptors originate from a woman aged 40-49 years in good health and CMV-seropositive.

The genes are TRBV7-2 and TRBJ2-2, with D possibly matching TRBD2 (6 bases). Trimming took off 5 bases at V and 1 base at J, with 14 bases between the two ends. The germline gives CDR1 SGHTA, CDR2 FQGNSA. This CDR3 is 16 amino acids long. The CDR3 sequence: CASSPWRERNTGELFF. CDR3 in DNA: TGTGCCAGCAGCCCCTGGAGGGAGCGGAACACCGGGGAGCTGTTTTTT.

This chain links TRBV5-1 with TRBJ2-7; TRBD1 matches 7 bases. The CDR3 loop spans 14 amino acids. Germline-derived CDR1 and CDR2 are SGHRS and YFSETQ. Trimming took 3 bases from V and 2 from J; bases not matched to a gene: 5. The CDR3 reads CASSSLTGTYEQYF. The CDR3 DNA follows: TGCGCCAGCAGCTCGCTGACAGGGACCTACGAGCAGTACTTC. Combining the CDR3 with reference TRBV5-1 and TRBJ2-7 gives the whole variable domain KAGVTQTPRYLIKTRGQQVTLSCSPISGHRSVSWYQQTPGQGLQFLFEYFSETQRNKGNFPGRFSGRQFSNSRSEMNVSTLELGDSALYLCASSSLTGTYEQYFGPGTRLTVT.

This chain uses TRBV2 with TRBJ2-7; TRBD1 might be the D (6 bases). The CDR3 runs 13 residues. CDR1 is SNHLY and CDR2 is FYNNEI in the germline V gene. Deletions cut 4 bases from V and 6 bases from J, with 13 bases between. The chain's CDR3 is CASSVYLQGEQYF. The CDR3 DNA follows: TGTGCCAGCAGTGTTTACTTACAGGGCGAGCAGTACTTC.

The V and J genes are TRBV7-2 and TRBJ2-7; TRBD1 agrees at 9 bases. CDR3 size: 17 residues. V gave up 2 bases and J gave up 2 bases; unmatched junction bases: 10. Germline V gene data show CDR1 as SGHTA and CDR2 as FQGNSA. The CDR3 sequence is CASSLIFGTGTPYEQYF. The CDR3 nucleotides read TGTGCCAGCAGCTTAATCTTTGGGACAGGGACCCCCTACGAGCAGTACTTC.

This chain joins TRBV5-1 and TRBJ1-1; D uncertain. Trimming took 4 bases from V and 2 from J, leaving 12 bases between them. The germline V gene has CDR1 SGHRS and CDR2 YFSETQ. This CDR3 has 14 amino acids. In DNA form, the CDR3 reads TGCGCCAGCAGCCCCCTGACGGGAAACACTGAAGCTTTCTTT. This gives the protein CASSPLTGNTEAFF.

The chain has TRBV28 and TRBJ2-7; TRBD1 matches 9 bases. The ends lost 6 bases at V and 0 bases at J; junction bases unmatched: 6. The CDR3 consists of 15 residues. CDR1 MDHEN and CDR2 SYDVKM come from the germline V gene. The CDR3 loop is CASRAPGQGSYEQYF. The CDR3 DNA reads TGTGCCAGCAGAGCCCCGGGACAGGGCTCCTACGAGCAGTACTTC.

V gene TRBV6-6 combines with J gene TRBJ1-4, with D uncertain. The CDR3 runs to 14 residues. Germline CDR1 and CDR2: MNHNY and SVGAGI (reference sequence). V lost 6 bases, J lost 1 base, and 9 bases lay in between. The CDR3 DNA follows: TGTGCCAGCAGCCGAGGAAAAACTAATGAAAAACTGTTTTTT. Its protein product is CASSRGKTNEKLFF.

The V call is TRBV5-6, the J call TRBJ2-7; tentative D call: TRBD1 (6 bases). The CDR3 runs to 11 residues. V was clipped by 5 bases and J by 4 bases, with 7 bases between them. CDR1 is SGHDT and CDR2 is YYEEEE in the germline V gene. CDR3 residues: CASSQGYEQYF. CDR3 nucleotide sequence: TGTGCCAGCAGTCAGGGGTACGAGCAGTACTTC.

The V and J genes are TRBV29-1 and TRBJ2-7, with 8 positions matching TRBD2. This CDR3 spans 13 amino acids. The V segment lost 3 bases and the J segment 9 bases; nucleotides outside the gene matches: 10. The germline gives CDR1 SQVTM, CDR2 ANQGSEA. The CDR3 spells CSVDPTGGTGQYF. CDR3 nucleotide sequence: TGCAGCGTTGACCCGACGGGGGGGACGGGGCAGTACTTC.

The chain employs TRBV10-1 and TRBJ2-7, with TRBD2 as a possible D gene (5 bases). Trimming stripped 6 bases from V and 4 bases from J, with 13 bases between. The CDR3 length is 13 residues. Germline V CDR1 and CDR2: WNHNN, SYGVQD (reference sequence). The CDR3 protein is CASSPGKTYEQYF. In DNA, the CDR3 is TGCGCCAGCAGCCCCGGGAAGACATACGAGCAGTACTTC.

The CDR3 DNA is TGTGCCAGCAGCCTGATACAGGGGAATGGCTACACCTTC. It specifies CASSLIQGNGYTF. The chain links TRBV5-4 to TRBJ1-2; TRBD1 aligns across 7 bases. V lost 4 bases to trimming and J lost 6 bases; unmatched junction nucleotides: 6. The CDR3 spans 13 residues. Germline V gives CDR1 SGHNT, CDR2 YYREEE (reference sequence). Filled out from reference TRBV5-4 and TRBJ1-2, the complete variable domain reads ETGVTQSPTHLIKTRGQQVTLRCSSQSGHNTVSWYQQALGQGPQFIFQYYREEENGRGNFPPRFSGLQFPNYSSELNVNALELDDSALYLCASSLIQGNGYTFGSGTRLTVV.

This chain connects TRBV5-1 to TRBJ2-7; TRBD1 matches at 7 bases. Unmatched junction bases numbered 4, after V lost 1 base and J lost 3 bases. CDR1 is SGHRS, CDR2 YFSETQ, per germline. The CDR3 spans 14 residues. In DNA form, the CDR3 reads TGCGCCAGCAGCTTGACAGGGGCGGGCTACGAGCAGTACTTC. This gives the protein CASSLTGAGYEQYF.